These 20 T cell receptor beta chains originate from one sample sequenced in a study of circulating tumor DNA in untreated peripheral T-cell lymphoma. Repertoires were generated with immunoSEQ multiplex PCR, while TCRdb's copy carries only in-frame clones and drops some. The sample records roughly 10,000 clones, over 80% being singletons. Sequenced input: tumor tissue. The receptor source for this set is a human donor with peripheral T-cell lymphoma.

The V call is TRBV19, the J call TRBJ1-2; a weak D match, TRBD1 (6 bases). Deletions cut 4 bases from V and 8 bases from J, with 14 bases between. Germline CDR1 LNHDA, CDR2 SQIVND (reference sequence). CDR3 length: 13 residues. CDR3 in amino acids: CASSTSTGYGYTF. The DNA for the CDR3 is TGTGCCAGTAGTACCTCTACAGGGTACGGCTACACCTTC.

V usage is TRBV19 and J usage is TRBJ2-2, with 7 bases lining up with TRBD1. Per the germline V gene, CDR1 is LNHDA and CDR2 is SQIVND (reference sequence). Unmatched junction bases numbered 7, after V lost 5 bases and J lost 10 bases. The CDR3 runs 13 residues. In DNA, the CDR3 is TGTGCCAGTAGTCGACAGGGTTTCTTGGAGCTGTTTTTT. This gives the protein CASSRQGFLELFF.

The chain employs TRBV12-5 and TRBJ1-4; D perhaps matches TRBD1 (5 bases). Germline values: CDR1 LGHNT, CDR2 FRNRAP. The CDR3 consists of 17 residues. V shed 0 bases and J shed 0 bases, with 11 bases lying between them. Written as DNA, the CDR3 is TGTGCTAGTGGTTTGGTCCTGGGGCAGTCAACTAATGAAAAACTGTTTTTT. This gives the protein CASGLVLGQSTNEKLFF.

For this clone: One end of the junction fails to match germline, which may point to a read error. CDR3 sequence: CASTITSAGYNDQFF. The CDR3 DNA sequence: TGTGCCAGCACCATAACCTCGGCAGGGTACAATGATCAGTTCTTC. J is TRBJ2-1 and V is TRBV11-3, with a tentative D call TRBD1 (5 bases). The CDR3 is 15 residues long. Germline V lookup: CDR1 SGHNT, CDR2 YENEEA. Looking up the rest from reference TRBV11-3 and TRBJ2-1 gives the full variable domain: EAGVVQSPRYKIIEKKQPVAFWCNPISGHNTLYWYLQNLGQGPELLIRYENEEAVDDSQLPKDRFSAERLKGVDSTLKIQPAELGDSAVYLCASTITSAGYNDQFFGPGTRLTVL.

The rearrangement joins TRBV29-1 to TRBJ1-1; TRBD1 aligns across 7 bases. The trim removed 0 bases at V and 4 bases at J, leaving 8 bases unmatched. Germline lookup yields CDR1 SQVTM and CDR2 ANQGSEA. The CDR3 sequence is 15 residues long. This chain's CDR3 is CSVEDSGGGGTEAFF. The CDR3 DNA is TGCAGCGTTGAAGATTCAGGGGGGGGTGGCACTGAAGCTTTCTTT.

Worth noting for this clone: Mismatch with germline at one junction end may stem from a read error. The genes are TRBV6-8 and TRBJ2-3; D unresolved. Looked up from germline, CDR1 is MNHGY and CDR2 is SAAAGT. This CDR3 spans 13 amino acids. In nucleotides, the CDR3 is TGTGCCAGCAGTGACTCGTCCTGGGATACGCAGTATTTT. It is translated as CASSDSSWDTQYF.

This clone was picked up one time. This chain connects TRBV12-5 to TRBJ1-1; tentatively, D is TRBD1 (6 bases). There are 14 residues in the CDR3. The V gene's germline CDR1 is LGHNT and CDR2 FRNRAP. The CDR3 sequence: CASTPRGVNTEAFF. In nucleotides, the CDR3 is TGTGCCAGCACCCCGAGGGGGGTAAACACTGAAGCTTTCTTT. Using reference TRBV12-5 and TRBJ1-1 for the parts outside the CDR3, the full variable domain is DARVTQTPRHKVTEMGQEVTMRCQPILGHNTVFWYRQTMMQGLELLAYFRNRAPLDDSGMPKDRFSAEMPDATLATLKIQPSEPRDSAVYFCASTPRGVNTEAFFGQGTRLTVV.

This clone has more than one count but fewer than ten. The CDR3 DNA reads as TGTGCCAGTAGTTCGGACGGGTTCACTGGAAACACCATATATTTT. Protein sequence: CASSSDGFTGNTIYF. This rearrangement joins TRBV19 to TRBJ1-3; D is unresolved. The V gene's germline CDR1 is LNHDA and CDR2 SQIVND (reference sequence). Trimming removed 5 bases at V and 2 bases at J, with 13 bases between. CDR3 length: 15 residues.

This sequence joins TRBV22-1 and TRBJ2-7; TRBD1 is taken as the D call from the table, unchecked against the DNA. TRBV22-1 is a listed pseudogene. There are 15 residues in the CDR3. CDR3 in DNA: TGTGCCAGCAGTTCCCAGACAGGGAAACCCTACGAGCAGTACTTC. Its translation is CASSSQTGKPYEQYF.

This chain uses TRBV6-8 with TRBJ1-2; D possibly corresponds to TRBD1 (6 bases). The V end was cut by 5 bases, the J end by 6 bases, with 19 bases between. The germline V gene has CDR1 MNHGY and CDR2 SAAAGT. CDR3 length: 15 residues. Here the CDR3 DNA reads TGTGCCAGCAGTCCAACCAACAGGGCCTCAAATGGCTACACCTTC. It yields the protein CASSPTNRASNGYTF.

In regard to this clone: An end of the junction differs from the germline gene, which may be a read error. This chain's CDR3 is CASSEGGGTATRNTEAFF. CDR3 nucleotides: TGTGCCAGCAGTGAGGGAGGCGGGACTGCCACAAGGAACACTGAAGCTTTCTTT. This chain connects TRBV10-3 to TRBJ1-1; D is possibly TRBD1 (5 bases). Germline assignment: CDR1 ENHRY and CDR2 SYGVKD. The CDR3 sequence is 18 residues long.

The gene calls are TRBV11-3 and TRBJ1-6, with D hard to call. Germline V CDR1 and CDR2: SGHNT, YENEEA. Trimming took off 5 bases at V and 0 bases at J, with 8 bases between the two ends. The CDR3 sequence is 15 residues long. The CDR3 sequence is CASSPESSYNSPLHF. The CDR3 DNA reads TGTGCCAGCAGCCCAGAGAGCTCCTATAATTCACCCCTCCACTTT.

The J gene is TRBJ1-4, the V gene TRBV19; D is possibly TRBD1 (5 bases). The CDR3 is 15 residues long. Germline loops: CDR1 LNHDA, CDR2 SQIVND (reference sequence). The V end lost 6 bases, the J end lost 5 bases, and 16 bases lay between the germline ends. The CDR3 loop is CASSKRTTANEKLFF. The CDR3 nucleotides read TGTGCCAGTAGCAAAAGGACAACAGCGAATGAAAAACTGTTTTTT.

The V call is TRBV11-3, the J call TRBJ2-7, with 9 bases matching TRBD1. The CDR3 runs 17 residues. J lost 1 base, V lost 5 bases, and 12 bases had no gene match. Germline CDR1 SGHNT, CDR2 YENEEA. The DNA for the CDR3 is TGTGCCAGCAGCCTAATTAGGGGACAGGGCCGTTCCTACGAGCAGTACTTC. Its translation: CASSLIRGQGRSYEQYF.

CDR3 loop: CASSSASGPSNQPQHF. The CDR3 region has the DNA TGCGCCAGCAGCTCAGCTTCAGGGCCAAGCAATCAGCCCCAGCATTTT. The chain uses TRBV1 and TRBJ1-5; the tabulated D call, TRBD1, remains unverified against the DNA. TRBV1 is a documented pseudogene. The CDR3 extends over 16 amino acids.

The genes are TRBV18 and TRBJ2-3, with D tentatively TRBD2 (6 bases). The CDR3 contains 15 residues. Deletions cut 3 bases from V and 3 bases from J, with 13 bases between. Germline V CDR1 and CDR2: KGHSH, LQKENI. The CDR3 coding sequence is TGTGCCAGCTCACCCGGTCTGGGGAGGACAGATACGCAGTATTTT. It translates to CASSPGLGRTDTQYF.

The table lists this clone with a few counts. The V call is TRBV6-8, the J call TRBJ1-3; 8 bases are shared with TRBD1. The CDR3 covers 15 residues. J was trimmed by 2 bases and V by 5 bases; bases with no gene match: 5. The V gene's germline CDR1 is MNHGY and CDR2 SAAAGT. The CDR3 DNA follows: TGTGCCAGCAGTAGACAGGGGAACGCTGGAAACACCATATATTTT. Amino acid sequence: CASSRQGNAGNTIYF.

V usage is TRBV19 and J usage is TRBJ2-3; D might be TRBD2 (6 bases). Germline CDR1 reads LNHDA; CDR2 reads SQIVND (reference sequence). V gave up 3 bases and J gave up 8 bases, with 12 bases separating them. This CDR3 contains 13 residues. The CDR3 DNA follows: TGTGCCAGTAGTATTAATGGGGGACTTACGCAGTATTTT. Amino acids: CASSINGGLTQYF. The entire variable domain, with the rest obtained from reference TRBV19 and TRBJ2-3, is as follows: DGGITQSPKYLFRKEGQNVTLSCEQNLNHDAMYWYRQDPGQGLRLIYYSQIVNDFQKGDIAEGYSVSREKKESFPLTVTSAQKNPTAFYLCASSINGGLTQYFGPGTRLTVL.

The chain carries TRBV18 and TRBJ2-2; the D gene is possibly TRBD2 (5 bases). The CDR3 runs to 15 residues. Looked up from germline, CDR1 is KGHSH and CDR2 is LQKENI. V was cut by 0 bases and J by 5 bases, with 10 bases left in between. As DNA, the CDR3 is TGTGCCAGCTCACCACCGTTCGAGGGTACCGGGGAGCTGTTTTTT. It specifies CASSPPFEGTGELFF.

V and J are TRBV6-8 and TRBJ2-7; 7 nucleotides line up with TRBD1. This CDR3 has 13 residues. Germline CDR1 and CDR2: MNHGY and SAAAGT. The trim removed 1 base at V and 8 bases at J, leaving 5 bases unmatched. CDR3 coding DNA: TGTGCCAGCAGTTACTTTACAGGGGACAAGCAGTACTTC. Translating it yields CASSYFTGDKQYF.